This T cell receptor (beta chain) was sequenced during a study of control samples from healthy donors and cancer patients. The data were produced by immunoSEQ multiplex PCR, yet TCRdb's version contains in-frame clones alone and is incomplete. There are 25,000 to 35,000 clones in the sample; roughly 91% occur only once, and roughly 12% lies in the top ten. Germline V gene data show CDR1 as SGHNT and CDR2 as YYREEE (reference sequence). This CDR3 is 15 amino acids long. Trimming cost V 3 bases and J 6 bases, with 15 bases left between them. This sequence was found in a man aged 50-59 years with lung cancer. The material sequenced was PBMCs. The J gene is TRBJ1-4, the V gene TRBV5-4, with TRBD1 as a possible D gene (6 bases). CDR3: CASSWGGASYEKLFF. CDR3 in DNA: TGTGCCAGCAGCTGGGGGGGGGCGTCATATGAAAAACTGTTTTTT.